This T cell receptor (beta chain) came from a study of blood T cell repertoires in COVID-19. Study summary: The United States, Italy and Spain supplied acute and convalescent COVID-19 samples.

The protocol was immunoSEQ multiplex PCR, while the TCRdb copy is restricted to in-frame clones and leaves out a portion. The profile shows some 260,000 clones, 85% to 95% of them singletons. Cohort 3 recovered donors had two negative PCRs, clearance, or symptom resolution. The CDR3 covers 16 residues. The germline V gene has CDR1 LNHNV and CDR2 YYDKDF (reference sequence). J was trimmed by 5 bases and V by 0 bases; bases with no gene match: 4. Sequenced: PBMCs or T cells enriched from blood (not recorded which). The TCR originated in a woman between 18 and 30 years old who had recovered from COVID-19. J is TRBJ2-2 and V is TRBV15; 9 positions agree with TRBD2. The DNA for the CDR3 is TGTGCCACCAGCAGAGATATAGCGGGAGTAACCGGGGAGCTGTTTTTT. Amino acids: CATSRDIAGVTGELFF.